Listed here are 13 T cell receptor beta chains from one sample, sequenced in a study of T cells in Graves' hyperthyroidism and ophthalmopathy (dated by TCRdb to the late 2010s). Libraries were made using multiplex PCR. Sequencing relied on an Illumina HiSeq 2000. TCR beta CDR3 regions were amplified from RNA transcripts. For the first round of RT-PCR on the TCR CDR3, the HTBI primer set was used together with the Qiagen OneStep RT-PCR kit. TCRdb took the public reads, trimmed them with fastp at Q25, ran MiXCR for clone calling and kept in-frame beta chains. A single entry per CDR3 protein holds the most common genes and DNA from its merged rows. The sample table records fewer than 750,000 distinct CDR3 sequences; roughly 15% of these occur just once. Of the sample, around 12% falls within the top ten clones. The material sequenced was blood. These receptor sequences come from a woman between 50 and 59 years old with Graves' ophthalmopathy.

This clonotype has more than one count but fewer than ten. The chain recombines TRBV7-2 with TRBJ2-3, with D unresolved. The CDR3 is made up of 12 amino acids. Germline V CDR1 and CDR2: SGHTA, FQGNSA. V was clipped by 2 bases and J by 9 bases, with 9 bases between them. In DNA, the CDR3 is TGTGCCAGCAGCTTATTGGTCGGAACGCAGTATTTT. It codes for CASSLLVGTQYF.

The V and J genes are TRBV29-1 and TRBJ2-3; D gene unclear. Germline V gene sequence: CDR1 SQVTM, CDR2 ANQGSEA. The CDR3 sequence is 14 residues long. Trimming took 7 bases from V and 0 from J, leaving 14 bases between them. CDR3: CSGEEGPSTDTQYF. The CDR3 DNA reads TGCAGCGGTGAGGAAGGTCCCAGCACAGATACGCAGTATTTT.

This clonotype was recorded many times. The rearrangement uses TRBV7-2 and TRBJ1-2; D is ambiguous. Trimming took off 1 base at V and 4 bases at J, with 13 bases between the two ends. The CDR3 contains 15 residues. Germline CDR1 SGHTA, CDR2 FQGNSA. The CDR3 DNA reads as TGTGCCAGCAGCTTAGGAACAGCGGCGCTCTATGGCTACACCTTC. It codes for CASSLGTAALYGYTF. The full variable domain, rest sourced from reference TRBV7-2 and TRBJ1-2, is GAGVSQSPSNKVTEKGKDVELRCDPISGHTALYWYRQSLGQGLEFLIYFQGNSAPDKSGLPSDRFSAERTGGSVSTLTIQRTQQEDSAVYLCASSLGTAALYGYTFGSGTRLTVV.

There are a few counts of this clonotype. V usage is TRBV28 and J usage is TRBJ2-7, with TRBD1 identical over 8 bases. This CDR3 spans 13 amino acids. Germline trimming cut 5 bases from V and 7 bases from J; bases unmatched to any gene: 7. Per the germline V gene, CDR1 is MDHEN and CDR2 is SYDVKM. CDR3 in amino acids: CASSPPGTGEQYF. For the CDR3, the DNA is TGTGCCAGCAGTCCACCGGGGACAGGAGAGCAGTACTTC.

This clonotype has at least ten counts. J is TRBJ2-3 and V is TRBV29-1; no clear D. Germline-derived CDR1 and CDR2 are SQVTM and ANQGSEA. The V end lost 7 bases, the J end lost 6 bases, and 8 bases lay between the germline ends. The CDR3 spans 10 residues. The CDR3 region has the DNA TGCAGCGCCGCCAGGGATACGCAGTATTTT. Amino acids: CSAARDTQYF.

This clonotype was counted between two and nine times. V and J are TRBV18 and TRBJ2-7, with 13 positions matching TRBD2. The CDR3 sequence is 19 residues long. With V trimmed by 3 bases and J by 0 bases, 11 bases remained unmatched. Germline CDR1 KGHSH, CDR2 LQKENI. The chain's CDR3 is CASSPGLAGPVSDSYEQYF. The CDR3 DNA reads as TGTGCCAGCTCACCGGGACTAGCGGGACCCGTATCCGACTCCTACGAGCAGTACTTC.

The rearrangement links TRBV9 to TRBJ1-3; unclear D gene. V gave up 4 bases and J gave up 0 bases, with 11 bases separating them. The CDR3 has 15 amino acids. The germline CDR1 and CDR2 sequences are SGDLS and YYNGEE. The CDR3 sequence: CASSSTASSGNTIYF. DNA for the CDR3: TGTGCCAGCAGCTCAACAGCGAGCTCTGGAAACACCATATATTTT.

The chain combines TRBV7-9 with TRBJ2-7, with D maybe TRBD2 (6 bases). CDR3 length: 14 amino acids. The germline CDR1 and CDR2 sequences are SEHNR and FQNEAQ (reference sequence). Trimming cost V 4 bases and J 3 bases, with 13 bases left between them. The CDR3 nucleotides read TGTGCCAGCAGCTCCGGGACTCACAACTACGAGCAGTACTTC. Its translation is CASSSGTHNYEQYF.

This clonotype was seen a handful of times. The genes are TRBV20-1 and TRBJ1-1; D ambiguous. Per the germline V gene, CDR1 is DFQATT and CDR2 is SNEGSKA (reference sequence). V lost 7 bases to trimming and J lost 0 bases, with 9 bases between them. The length of the CDR3 is 12 residues. The CDR3 DNA is TGCAGTGTCATCGGCTTGAACACTGAAGCTTTCTTT. Residues: CSVIGLNTEAFF.

The table lists this clonotype with a few counts. CDR3 nucleotide sequence: TGTGCCAGCAGCGCCTACAGGGATCAGCCCCAGCATTTT. Its translation is CASSAYRDQPQHF. V usage is TRBV7-9 and J usage is TRBJ1-5, with a possible D match to TRBD1 (6 bases). V was shortened by 5 bases and J by 5 bases, with 10 bases between the two germline ends. The CDR3 extends over 13 amino acids. The germline V gene encodes CDR1 SEHNR and CDR2 FQNEAQ (reference sequence). The variable domain in full, completed from reference TRBV7-9 and TRBJ1-5, reads DTGVSQNPRHKITKRGQNVTFRCDPISEHNRLYWYRQTLGQGPEFLTYFQNEAQLEKSRLLSDRFSAERPKGSFSTLEIQRTEQGDSAMYLCASSAYRDQPQHFGDGTRLSIL.

The chain employs TRBV9 and TRBJ2-3; possible D gene TRBD2, 5 bases. CDR1 and CDR2 (germline): SGDLS, YYNGEE. Trimming took off 0 bases at V and 6 bases at J, with 17 bases between the two ends. CDR3 length equals 16 residues. CDR3 residues: CASSVVVGLGMDTQYF. In DNA form, the CDR3 reads TGTGCCAGCAGCGTAGTAGTTGGACTTGGGATGGATACGCAGTATTTT.

The rearrangement joins TRBV18 to TRBJ2-4; the D gene could be TRBD1 or TRBD2 (7 bases each). CDR1 is KGHSH and CDR2 is LQKENI in the germline V gene. This CDR3 comprises 13 residues. Trimming cost V 6 bases and J 6 bases, with 12 bases left between them. This chain's CDR3 is CASSPGGVNIQYF. The CDR3 nucleotides read TGTGCCAGCTCGCCAGGGGGGGTAAACATTCAGTACTTC.

This clonotype was seen at least ten times. The chain recombines TRBV7-2 with TRBJ2-7; D perhaps matches TRBD1 (6 bases). V lost 2 bases to trimming and J lost 3 bases, with 14 bases between them. CDR1 is SGHTA, CDR2 FQGNSA, per germline. CDR3 length: 15 residues. CDR3 loop: CASSLRRDTIYEQYF. The CDR3 coding sequence is TGTGCCAGCAGCTTACGTCGGGACACCATCTACGAGCAGTACTTC.